One sample yielded the 25 T cell receptor beta chains listed below, sequenced in a study of blood T cell repertoires in COVID-19. Some clones are missing from TCRdb's copy, which holds only in-frame ones; the method was immunoSEQ multiplex PCR. The top ten clones hold over 0.9% of a sample with 380,000 or so clones, roughly 88% of them seen once. Sequenced material: PBMCs or T cells enriched from blood (not recorded which). These receptors were taken from a woman in her 30s with acute COVID-19.

This clone appeared a single time. The V gene is TRBV6-2 or TRBV6-3, the J gene TRBJ1-2; D is perhaps TRBD1 (6 bases). V lost 2 bases and J 4 bases, leaving 26 bases between the germline ends. CDR1 MNHEY and CDR2 SVGEGT come from the germline V gene. There are 19 residues in the CDR3. CDR3 nucleotides: TGTGCCAGCAGTTACCCTAACGTTGAATTTGGGACACCAACCTATGGCTACACCTTC. Translated, it gives CASSYPNVEFGTPTYGYTF.

In this sample, this clone turned up a few times. The chain recombines TRBV6-1 with TRBJ1-6; 10 bases map to TRBD1. With V trimmed by 3 bases and J by 8 bases, 1 base remained unmatched. This CDR3 spans 14 amino acids. Germline V lookup: CDR1 MNHNS, CDR2 SASEGT. As DNA, the CDR3 is TGTGCCAGCAGTGAGGGACAGGGGTATTCACCCCTCCACTTT. Translated, it gives CASSEGQGYSPLHF.

The rearrangement uses TRBV23-1 and TRBJ1-2; 8 bases line up with TRBD1. TRBV23-1 is reported as an ORF; its role is uncertain. V was clipped by 2 bases and J by 6 bases; unmatched bases: 14. CDR3 length: 17 residues. CDR3 protein: CASSQRQGSICSHGYTF. The DNA for the CDR3 is TGCGCCAGCAGTCAAAGACAGGGGAGTATCTGTAGCCATGGCTACACCTTC.

The CDR3 here is CASSLVPGGEDEQYF. The CDR3 coding sequence is TGCGCCAGCAGCTTGGTTCCCGGAGGGGAGGACGAGCAGTACTTC. The chain joins TRBV5-1 to TRBJ2-7; tentatively, D is TRBD2 (6 bases). V lost 0 bases, J lost 5 bases, and 15 bases lay in between. CDR1 is SGHRS and CDR2 is YFSETQ in the germline V gene. The CDR3 is 15 amino acids.

The chain recombines TRBV19 with TRBJ2-3; the match to TRBD2 covers 8 bases. This CDR3 is 15 amino acids long. Trimming at V came to 7 bases and at J to 0 bases, leaving 6 bases not matched to a gene. CDR1 is LNHDA, CDR2 SQIVND, per germline (reference sequence). CDR3 sequence (DNA): TGTGCCAGTAAGGCTAGCGGGCCTAGCACAGATACGCAGTATTTT. Translation: CASKASGPSTDTQYF.

The chain has TRBV7-7 and TRBJ2-2, with 8 bases identical to TRBD1. The CDR3 sequence is 15 residues long. V dropped 5 bases and J dropped 3; count of bases not matched to a gene: 5. The germline V gene encodes CDR1 SSHAT and CDR2 FNYEAQ (reference sequence). Here the CDR3 reads CASSADRADTGELFF. The CDR3 region has the DNA TGTGCCAGCAGCGCGGACAGGGCTGACACCGGGGAGCTGTTTTTT. Together with reference TRBV7-7 and TRBJ2-2, the CDR3 gives the full variable domain: GAGVSQSPRYKVTKRGQDVTLRCDPISSHATLYWYQQALGQGPEFLTYFNYEAQPDKSGLPSDRFSAERPEGSISTLTIQRTEQRDSAMYRCASSADRADTGELFFGEGSRLTVL.

The chain couples TRBV29-1 to TRBJ1-4; D is unclear. This CDR3 is 12 amino acids long. V lost 4 bases, J lost 14 bases, and 17 bases lay in between. CDR1 SQVTM and CDR2 ANQGSEA come from the germline V gene. DNA of the CDR3: TGCAGCGTTGTAATTCGTGGAGGATTGCTGTTTTTT. This gives the protein CSVVIRGGLLFF. Full variable domain (rest looked up from reference TRBV29-1 and TRBJ1-4): SAVISQKPSRDICQRGTSLTIQCQVDSQVTMMFWYRQQPGQSLTLIATANQGSEATYESGFVIDKFPISRPNLTFSTLTVSNMSPEDSSIYLCSVVIRGGLLFFGSGTQLSVL.

The V call is TRBV2, the J call TRBJ2-1; 13 bases align to TRBD2. CDR1 is SNHLY and CDR2 is FYNNEI in the germline V gene. The CDR3 contains 15 residues. Germline trimming cut 5 bases from V and 4 bases from J; bases unmatched to any gene: 2. CDR3 DNA: TGTGCCAGCAGTTTACTAGCGGGGGGGTACAATGAGCAGTTCTTC. Translating it yields CASSLLAGGYNEQFF.

The chain recombines TRBV19 with TRBJ2-3, with 9 bases lining up with TRBD2. This CDR3 comprises 16 residues. V was pared by 4 bases and J by 2 bases, with 7 bases of the junction left unmatched. CDR1 is LNHDA, CDR2 SQIVND, per germline (reference sequence). Here the CDR3 DNA reads TGTGCCAGTAGTAGTATAGCGGGGGCCTTCACAGATACGCAGTATTTT. Translated, it gives CASSSIAGAFTDTQYF.

V is TRBV7-8 and J is TRBJ1-5; 9 positions match TRBD1. The length of the CDR3 is 15 residues. V lost 5 bases and J lost 6; bases outside the gene matches: 8. Per germline, CDR1 SGHVS and CDR2 FQNEAQ. CDR3 DNA sequence: TGTGCCAGCAGCATCAACAGGGGGCTAGGTCAGCCCCAGCATTTT. Its translation: CASSINRGLGQPQHF.

The V call is TRBV27, the J call TRBJ2-1; 9 positions agree with TRBD2. V was pared by 4 bases and J by 10 bases, with 8 bases of the junction left unmatched. Germline V CDR1 and CDR2: MNHEY, SMNVEV (reference sequence). The CDR3 totals 14 residues. CDR3 region: CASSYGTSFGEQFF. DNA for the CDR3: TGTGCCAGCAGTTACGGGACTAGCTTTGGCGAGCAGTTCTTC.

This clone appeared a single time. The chain links TRBV5-1 to TRBJ1-1; D may be TRBD1 (5 bases). The germline gives CDR1 SGHRS, CDR2 YFSETQ. The ends were cut back, 0 bases at V and 5 bases at J, with 11 bases in the middle. The CDR3 spans 14 residues. CDR3 in DNA: TGCGCCAGCAGCTTGGGGGCCCGGGGGACTGAAGCTTTCTTT. It yields the protein CASSLGARGTEAFF.

The chain has TRBV4-1 and TRBJ2-7, with 7 bases aligning to TRBD1. The CDR3 loop spans 15 amino acids. In germline, CDR1 is MGHRA, CDR2 YSYEKL. Trimming at V came to 7 bases and at J to 3 bases, leaving 12 bases not matched to a gene. CDR3 protein: CASTLDRAGGYEQYF. CDR3 nucleotides: TGCGCCAGCACCCTCGATCGGGCAGGGGGCTACGAGCAGTACTTC.

The CDR3 here is CASSVRGGPGFGNTIYF. CDR3 coding DNA: TGTGCCAGCAGTGTTCGCGGGGGACCCGGCTTTGGAAACACCATATATTTT. The chain recombines TRBV6-1 with TRBJ1-3; weak D call: TRBD1 (5 bases). The CDR3 runs 17 residues. The V end was cut by 4 bases, the J end by 3 bases, with 19 bases between. Per the germline V gene, CDR1 is MNHNS and CDR2 is SASEGT.

The gene calls are TRBV4-1 and TRBJ2-7; 10 bases are a match to TRBD1. CDR1 is MGHRA and CDR2 is YSYEKL in the germline V gene. The CDR3 runs 15 residues. Trimming took 3 bases from V and 3 from J; bases not matched to a gene: 5. CDR3 coding DNA: TGCGCCAGCAGCCATGGGACAGGGGTGAGCTACGAGCAGTACTTC. Translating it yields CASSHGTGVSYEQYF.

CDR3 amino acids: CASSHGGRPYEQYF. The CDR3 region has the DNA TGTGCCAGCAGCCACGGCGGGCGGCCCTACGAGCAGTACTTC. The genes are TRBV7-2 and TRBJ2-7, with D possibly matching TRBD2 (5 bases). The CDR3 is 14 residues long. The germline V gene encodes CDR1 SGHTA and CDR2 FQGNSA. The V end lost 5 bases, the J end lost 2 bases, and 13 bases lay between the germline ends.

This clone was seen more than once but under ten times. The rearrangement links TRBV7-2 to TRBJ2-1; TRBD1 matches 7 bases. Looked up from germline, CDR1 is SGHTA and CDR2 is FQGNSA. V shed 5 bases and J 4 bases; nucleotides not matched to a gene: 11. This CDR3 is built from 16 residues. This CDR3 reads CASSPMGDREYNEQFF. The CDR3 DNA sequence: TGTGCCAGCAGCCCCATGGGAGACAGGGAGTACAATGAGCAGTTCTTC.

The chain joins TRBV9 to TRBJ2-1, with D perhaps TRBD1 (6 bases). Germline V lookup: CDR1 SGDLS, CDR2 YYNGEE. The ends were cut back, 4 bases at V and 0 bases at J, with 14 bases in the middle. This CDR3 contains 16 residues. This chain's CDR3 is CASSKGHRDSYNEQFF. DNA for the CDR3: TGTGCCAGCAGCAAAGGGCACAGGGACTCCTACAATGAGCAGTTCTTC.

The V call is TRBV2, the J call TRBJ2-5, with D possibly TRBD1 on 6 matching bases. This CDR3 has 14 amino acids. Germline values: CDR1 SNHLY, CDR2 FYNNEI. V was pared by 6 bases and J by 0 bases, with 11 bases between. In DNA, the CDR3 is TGTGCCAGCAGAAGACAGGAAAACCAAGAGACCCAGTACTTC. Amino acid sequence: CASRRQENQETQYF.

This chain joins TRBV5-1 and TRBJ2-3, with D maybe TRBD1 (5 bases). The ends were cut back, 3 bases at V and 10 bases at J, with 21 bases in the middle. CDR3 length equals 15 residues. Germline V CDR1 and CDR2: SGHRS, YFSETQ. The CDR3 nucleotides are TGCGCCAGCAGCTCCCAGGACACATTTTACGAATCGCAGTATTTT. This codes for CASSSQDTFYESQYF.

V is TRBV23-1 and J is TRBJ2-7; D is ambiguous. TRBV23-1 is known as an ORF, though its function is uncertain. Trimming pared 2 bases from V and 2 bases from J, leaving 7 bases between. CDR3 size: 13 residues. The DNA of the CDR3 is TGCGCCAGCAGTCAAACCACACCCTACGAGCAGTACTTC. It specifies CASSQTTPYEQYF.

This clone was seen once. The chain recombines TRBV27 with TRBJ2-3; TRBD1 aligns across 11 bases. In germline, CDR1 is MNHEY, CDR2 SMNVEV (reference sequence). V lost 5 bases to trimming and J lost 3 bases; unmatched junction nucleotides: 7. The CDR3 covers 16 residues. In nucleotides, the CDR3 is TGTGCCAGCAGTGCGGGACAGGGGGTGGGTACAGATACGCAGTATTTT. Translating gives CASSAGQGVGTDTQYF.

In this sample, this clone turned up once. The V and J genes are TRBV12-3 or TRBV12-4 and TRBJ1-5; D gene unclear. V was pared by 4 bases and J by 4 bases, with 5 bases between. The CDR3 contains 12 residues. The CDR3 spells CASSYTNQPQHF. The CDR3 region has the DNA TGTGCCAGCAGTTACACGAATCAGCCCCAGCATTTT.

This clone was recorded only once. The chain is built from TRBV12-5 and TRBJ2-2; TRBD2 agrees at 9 bases. Per germline, CDR1 LGHNT and CDR2 FRNRAP. The J segment lost 4 bases and the V segment lost 0 bases, leaving 6 bases of the junction unmatched. The CDR3 extends over 17 amino acids. The CDR3 sequence is CASGLVLPAGGTGELFF. The CDR3 DNA follows: TGTGCTAGTGGTTTGGTACTCCCAGCGGGGGGCACCGGGGAGCTGTTTTTT.

The V gene is TRBV19, the J gene TRBJ1-1, with TRBD1 as a possible D gene (6 bases). This CDR3 contains 14 residues. The V and J ends lost 5 bases and 7 bases respectively, with 17 bases between them. Per germline, CDR1 LNHDA and CDR2 SQIVND (reference sequence). This CDR3 is CASSPSIGQIEAFF. In DNA, the CDR3 is TGTGCCAGTAGTCCCTCAATCGGACAGATTGAAGCTTTCTTT.